These T cell receptor beta chains were read from a single sample in a study of patients and donors after allogeneic stem cell transplantation. TCRdb independently ran MiXCR on the RT-PCR reads; one entry per CDR3 protein. Here the sample spans more than 850,000 distinct CDR3 sequences, approximately 18% being singletons. Sequenced sample: blood, either unsorted or a sorted T cell fraction (not recorded which). These receptors were obtained from a human donor who was either an allogeneic HSCT recipient or a stem cell or donor lymphocyte infusion donor (not recorded which). It is not recorded whose cells these are; they may come from a transplant donor. Each CDR3 is given with its conserved first and last residue.

V	J	CDR3
TRBV5-1	TRBJ2-5	CASSSKSGTSKGTQYF
TRBV4-3	TRBJ2-2	CASSQVGVVELFF
TRBV5-1	TRBJ2-2	CASSPQGGGSGTGELFF
TRBV7-9	TRBJ1-3	CASSGPSGNTIYF
TRBV5-1	TRBJ2-1	CASSWGLAGDSYNEQFF
TRBV10-3	TRBJ2-7	CAISESGLGNEQYF
TRBV5-1	TRBJ1-2	CASSLGASIGYTF
TRBV29-1	TRBJ2-7	CSVQAAGETYEQYF
TRBV29-1	TRBJ1-1	CSVAQGASTEAFF
TRBV7-6	TRBJ2-2	CASSRRGQGDSGRYGELFF
TRBV5-1	TRBJ2-2	CASSQTSGNAGELFF
TRBV5-5	TRBJ2-1	CASSGTGIRRERYEQFF
TRBV28	TRBJ2-7	CASSYMLAGAREQYF
TRBV10-3	TRBJ2-7	CAISEGLSYEQYF
TRBV3-1	TRBJ2-5	CASSQDGHRAETQYF
TRBV12-3/TRBV12-4	TRBJ2-3	CASSLGQFDTDTQYF
TRBV5-1	TRBJ2-1	CASSLTGWQFF
TRBV29-1	TRBJ2-1	CSYNSDRKTLPYNEQFF
TRBV12-3/TRBV12-4	TRBJ1-1	CASSPGALQSTEAFF
TRBV30	TRBJ1-1	CAWSVPRGTEAFF
TRBV29-1	TRBJ1-2	CSVEGQDRGDYGYTF
TRBV3-1	TRBJ1-1	CASSQGANEAFF
TRBV30	TRBJ2-5	CAPRLVLRETQYF
TRBV5-1	TRBJ1-4	CASSPDGFTTNEKLFF
TRBV12-3/TRBV12-4	TRBJ2-7	CASSLADNYEQYF
TRBV7-8	TRBJ2-1	CASSSGTGGFNAVYNEQFF
TRBV7-9	TRBJ2-7	CASSLELAADYEQYF
TRBV7-9	TRBJ2-3	CASSRDVPTDTQYF
TRBV20-1	TRBJ2-6	CSASPTWGVLWRANVLTF
TRBV11-1	TRBJ1-1	CASSLYGQGYTEAFF
TRBV12-3/TRBV12-4	TRBJ2-7	CASRGIGSPSYEQYF
TRBV9	TRBJ2-1	CASSPRSGSINEQFF
TRBV6-1	TRBJ1-1	CASSTPGGNTEAFF
TRBV29-1	TRBJ2-7	CSVSEQGGPYEQYF
TRBV21-1	TRBJ2-7	CASSNHRLSGGLREQYF
TRBV2	TRBJ2-5	CASSEGQAQYF
TRBV12-3/TRBV12-4	TRBJ1-1	CASSFSREAFF
TRBV18	TRBJ1-1	CASYVDRGQVAFF
TRBV4-1	TRBJ1-2	CASSQAAGENLYGYTF
TRBV20-1	TRBJ2-1	CSARPLGRNYNEQFF
TRBV12-3/TRBV12-4	TRBJ2-3	CASSLGRLAGALGRDTQYF
TRBV20-1	TRBJ2-1	CSARLVRTYNEQFF
TRBV4-1	TRBJ1-2	CASSQDAGGANGYTF
TRBV4-3	TRBJ2-3	CASSQTPKTSDNTDTQYF
TRBV12-3/TRBV12-4	TRBJ2-7	CASSLVLASGYEQYF
TRBV12-3/TRBV12-4	TRBJ1-1	CASTSGQRYTEAFF
TRBV12-3/TRBV12-4	TRBJ2-5	CASSLRGLAGLQETQYF
TRBV19	TRBJ1-2	CASIENPLYGYGYTF
TRBV12-3/TRBV12-4	TRBJ2-1	CASSLQANEQFF
TRBV4-1	TRBJ1-6	CASSQDPIFPPHF
TRBV6-5	TRBJ2-3	CASSYTQRGGDTQYF
TRBV7-9	TRBJ2-7	CASSLSGIVDEQYF
TRBV10-3	TRBJ2-5	CAISESNCLETQYF
TRBV18	TRBJ2-7	CASSPIGTVEQYF
TRBV20-1	TRBJ2-1	CSADLITSGSLHEQFF